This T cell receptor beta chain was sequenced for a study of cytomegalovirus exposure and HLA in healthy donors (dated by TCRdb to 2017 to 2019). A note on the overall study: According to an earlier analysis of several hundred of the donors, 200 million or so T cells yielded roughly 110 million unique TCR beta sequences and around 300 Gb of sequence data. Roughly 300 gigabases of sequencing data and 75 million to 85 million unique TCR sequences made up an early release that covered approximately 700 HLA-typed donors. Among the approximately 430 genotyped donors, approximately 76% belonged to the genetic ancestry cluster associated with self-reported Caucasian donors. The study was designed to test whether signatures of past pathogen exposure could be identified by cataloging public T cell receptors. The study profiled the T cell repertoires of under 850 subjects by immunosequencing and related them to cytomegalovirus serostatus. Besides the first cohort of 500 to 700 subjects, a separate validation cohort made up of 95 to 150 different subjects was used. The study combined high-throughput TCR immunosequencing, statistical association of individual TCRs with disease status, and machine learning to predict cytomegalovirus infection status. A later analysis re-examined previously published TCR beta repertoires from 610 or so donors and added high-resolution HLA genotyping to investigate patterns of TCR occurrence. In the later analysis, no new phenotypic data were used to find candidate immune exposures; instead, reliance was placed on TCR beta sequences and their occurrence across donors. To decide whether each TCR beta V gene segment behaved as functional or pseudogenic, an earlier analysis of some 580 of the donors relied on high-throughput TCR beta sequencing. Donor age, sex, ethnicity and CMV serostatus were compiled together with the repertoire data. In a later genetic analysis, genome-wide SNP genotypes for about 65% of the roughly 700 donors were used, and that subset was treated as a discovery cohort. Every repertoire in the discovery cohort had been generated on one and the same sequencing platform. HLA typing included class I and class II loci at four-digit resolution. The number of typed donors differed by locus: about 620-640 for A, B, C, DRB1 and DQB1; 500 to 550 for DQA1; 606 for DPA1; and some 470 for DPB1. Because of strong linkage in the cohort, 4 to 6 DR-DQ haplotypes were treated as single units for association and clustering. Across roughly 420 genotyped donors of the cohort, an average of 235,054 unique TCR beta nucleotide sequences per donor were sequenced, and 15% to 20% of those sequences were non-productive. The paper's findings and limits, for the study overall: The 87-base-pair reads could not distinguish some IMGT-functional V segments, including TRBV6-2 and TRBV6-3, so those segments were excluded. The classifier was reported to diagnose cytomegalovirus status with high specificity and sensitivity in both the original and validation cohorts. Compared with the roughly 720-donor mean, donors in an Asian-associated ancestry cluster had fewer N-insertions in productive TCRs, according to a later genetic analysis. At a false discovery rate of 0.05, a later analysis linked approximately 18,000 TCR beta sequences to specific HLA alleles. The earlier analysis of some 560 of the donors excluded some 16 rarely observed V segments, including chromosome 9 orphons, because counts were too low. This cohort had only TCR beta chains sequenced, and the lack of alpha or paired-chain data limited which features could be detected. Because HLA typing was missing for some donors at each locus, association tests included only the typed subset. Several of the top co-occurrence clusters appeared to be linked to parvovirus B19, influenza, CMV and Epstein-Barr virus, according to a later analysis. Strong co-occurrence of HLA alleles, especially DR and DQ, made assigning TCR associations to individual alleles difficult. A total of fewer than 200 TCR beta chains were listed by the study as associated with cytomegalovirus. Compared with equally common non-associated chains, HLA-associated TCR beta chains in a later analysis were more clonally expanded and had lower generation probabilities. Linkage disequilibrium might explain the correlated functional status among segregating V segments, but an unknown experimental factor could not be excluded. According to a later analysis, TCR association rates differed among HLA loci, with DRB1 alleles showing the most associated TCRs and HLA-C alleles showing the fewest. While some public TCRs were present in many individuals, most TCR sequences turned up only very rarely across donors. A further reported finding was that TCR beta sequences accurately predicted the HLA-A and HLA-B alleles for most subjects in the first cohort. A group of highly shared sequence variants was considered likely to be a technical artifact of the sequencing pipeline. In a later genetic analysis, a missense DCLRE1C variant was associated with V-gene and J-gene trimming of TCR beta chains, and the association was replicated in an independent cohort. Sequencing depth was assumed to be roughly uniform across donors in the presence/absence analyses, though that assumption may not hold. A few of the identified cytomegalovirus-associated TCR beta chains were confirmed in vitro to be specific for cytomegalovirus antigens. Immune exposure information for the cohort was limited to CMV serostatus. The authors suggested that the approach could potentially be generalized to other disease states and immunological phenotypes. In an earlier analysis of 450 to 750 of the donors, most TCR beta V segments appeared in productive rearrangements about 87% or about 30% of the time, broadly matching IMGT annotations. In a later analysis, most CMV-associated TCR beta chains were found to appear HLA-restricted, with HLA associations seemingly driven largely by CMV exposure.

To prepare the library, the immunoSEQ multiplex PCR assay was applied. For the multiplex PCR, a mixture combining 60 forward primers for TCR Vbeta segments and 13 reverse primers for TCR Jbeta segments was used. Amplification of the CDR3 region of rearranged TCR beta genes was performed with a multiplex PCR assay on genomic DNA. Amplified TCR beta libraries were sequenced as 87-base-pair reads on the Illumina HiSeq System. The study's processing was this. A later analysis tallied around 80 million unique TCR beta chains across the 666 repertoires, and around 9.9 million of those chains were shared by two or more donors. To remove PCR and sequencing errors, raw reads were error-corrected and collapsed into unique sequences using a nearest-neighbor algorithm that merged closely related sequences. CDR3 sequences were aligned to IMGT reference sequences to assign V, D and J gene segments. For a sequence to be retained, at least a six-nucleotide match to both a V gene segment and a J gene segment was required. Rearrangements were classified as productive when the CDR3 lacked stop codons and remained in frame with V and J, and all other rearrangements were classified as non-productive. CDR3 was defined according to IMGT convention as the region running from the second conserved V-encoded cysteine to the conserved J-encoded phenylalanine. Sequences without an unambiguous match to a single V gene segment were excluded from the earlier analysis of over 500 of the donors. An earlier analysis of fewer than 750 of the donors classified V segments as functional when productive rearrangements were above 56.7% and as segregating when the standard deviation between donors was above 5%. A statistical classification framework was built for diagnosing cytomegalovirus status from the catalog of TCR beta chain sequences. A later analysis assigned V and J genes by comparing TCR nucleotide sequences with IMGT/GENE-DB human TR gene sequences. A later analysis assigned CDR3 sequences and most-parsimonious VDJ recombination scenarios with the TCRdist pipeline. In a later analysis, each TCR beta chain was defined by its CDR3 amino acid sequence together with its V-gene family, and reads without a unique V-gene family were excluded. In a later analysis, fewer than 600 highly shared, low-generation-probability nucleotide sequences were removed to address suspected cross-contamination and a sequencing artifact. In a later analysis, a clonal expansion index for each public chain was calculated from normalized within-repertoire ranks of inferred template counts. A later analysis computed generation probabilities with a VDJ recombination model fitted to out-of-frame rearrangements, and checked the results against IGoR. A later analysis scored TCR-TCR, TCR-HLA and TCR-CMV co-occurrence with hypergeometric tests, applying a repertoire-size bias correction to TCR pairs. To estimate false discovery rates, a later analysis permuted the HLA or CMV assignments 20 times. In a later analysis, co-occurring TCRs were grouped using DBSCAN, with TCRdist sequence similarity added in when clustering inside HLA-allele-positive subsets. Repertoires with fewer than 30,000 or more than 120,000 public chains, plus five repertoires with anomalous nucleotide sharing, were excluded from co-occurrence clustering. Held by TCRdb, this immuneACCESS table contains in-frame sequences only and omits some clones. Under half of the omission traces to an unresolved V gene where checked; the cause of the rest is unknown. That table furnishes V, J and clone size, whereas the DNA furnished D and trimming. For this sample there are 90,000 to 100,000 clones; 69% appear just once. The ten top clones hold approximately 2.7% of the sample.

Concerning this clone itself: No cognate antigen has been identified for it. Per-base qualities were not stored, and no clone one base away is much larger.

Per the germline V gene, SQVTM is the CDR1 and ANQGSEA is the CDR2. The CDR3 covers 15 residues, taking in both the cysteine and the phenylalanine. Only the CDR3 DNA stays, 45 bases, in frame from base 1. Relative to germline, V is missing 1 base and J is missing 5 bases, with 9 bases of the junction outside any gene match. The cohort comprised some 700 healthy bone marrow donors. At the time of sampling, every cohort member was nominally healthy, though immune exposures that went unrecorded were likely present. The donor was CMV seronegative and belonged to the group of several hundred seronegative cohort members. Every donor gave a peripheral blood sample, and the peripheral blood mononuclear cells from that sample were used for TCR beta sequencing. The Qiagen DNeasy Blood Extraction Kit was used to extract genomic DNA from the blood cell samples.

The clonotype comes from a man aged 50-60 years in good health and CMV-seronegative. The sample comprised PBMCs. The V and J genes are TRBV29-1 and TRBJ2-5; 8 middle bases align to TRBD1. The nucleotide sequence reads TGCAGCGTTGAAGCTGAGACAGGGGTTCTTGAGACCCAGTACTTC. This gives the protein CSVEAETGVLETQYF.